This T cell receptor beta chain was captured by sequencing in a study of blood T cell repertoires in COVID-19. Seattle participants joined during active infection and were tracked over time. Trimming took off 3 bases at V and 7 bases at J, with 18 bases between the two ends. CDR1 and CDR2 (germline): DFQATT, SNEGSKA (reference sequence). The CDR3 loop spans 14 amino acids. Per the original data handling: Reference gene primers were amplified, and this amplification served to estimate nucleated cell counts. Clones were read by immunoSEQ multiplex PCR, and TCRdb kept only the in-frame ones, dropping some. The V and J calls and the clone size are those of that table, but D and trimming were determined from the DNA. The sample includes about 160,000 clones, approximately 86% of them seen just once.

The chain uses TRBV20-1 and TRBJ1-2; D is undetermined. The TCR originated in a woman aged 40 to 49 with COVID-19, enrolled during active disease. The sequenced material came from peripheral blood. CDR3 sequence reads: CSASRPGAVGGYTF. CDR3 sequence (DNA): TGCAGTGCTAGTCGCCCAGGTGCTGTCGGTGGCTACACCTTC.